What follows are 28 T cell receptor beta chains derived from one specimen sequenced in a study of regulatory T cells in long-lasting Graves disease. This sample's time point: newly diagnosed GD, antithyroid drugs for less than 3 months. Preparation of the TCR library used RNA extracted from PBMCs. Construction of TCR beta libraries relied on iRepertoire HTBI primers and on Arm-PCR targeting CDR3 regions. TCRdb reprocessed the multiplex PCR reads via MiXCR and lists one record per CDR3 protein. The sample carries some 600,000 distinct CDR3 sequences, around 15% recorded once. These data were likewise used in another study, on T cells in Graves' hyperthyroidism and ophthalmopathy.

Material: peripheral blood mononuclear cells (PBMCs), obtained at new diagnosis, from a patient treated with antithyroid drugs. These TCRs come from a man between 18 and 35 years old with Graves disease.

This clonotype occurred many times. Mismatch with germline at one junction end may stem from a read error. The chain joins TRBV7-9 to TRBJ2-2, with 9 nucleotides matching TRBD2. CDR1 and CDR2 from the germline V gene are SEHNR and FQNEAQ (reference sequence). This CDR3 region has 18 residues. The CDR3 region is CASSPGIAGASNTGELFF. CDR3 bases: TGCGCCAGCAGCCCCGGTATAGCGGGAGCTTCGAACACCGGGGAGCTGTTTTTT.

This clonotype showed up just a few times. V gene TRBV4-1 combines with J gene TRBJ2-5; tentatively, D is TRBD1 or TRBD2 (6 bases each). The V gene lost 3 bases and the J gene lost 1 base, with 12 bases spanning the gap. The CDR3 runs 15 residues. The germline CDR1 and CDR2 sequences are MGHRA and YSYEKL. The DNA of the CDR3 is TGCGCCAGCAGCCAGGGGGGACATCCCCAAGAGACCCAGTACTTC. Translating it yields CASSQGGHPQETQYF.

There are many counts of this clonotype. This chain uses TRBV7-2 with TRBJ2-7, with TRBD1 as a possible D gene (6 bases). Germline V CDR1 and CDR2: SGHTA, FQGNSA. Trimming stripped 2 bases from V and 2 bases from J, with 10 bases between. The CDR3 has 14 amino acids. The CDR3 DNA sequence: TGTGCCAGCAGCTTATTGCAGGGGACCTACGAGCAGTACTTC. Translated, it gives CASSLLQGTYEQYF.

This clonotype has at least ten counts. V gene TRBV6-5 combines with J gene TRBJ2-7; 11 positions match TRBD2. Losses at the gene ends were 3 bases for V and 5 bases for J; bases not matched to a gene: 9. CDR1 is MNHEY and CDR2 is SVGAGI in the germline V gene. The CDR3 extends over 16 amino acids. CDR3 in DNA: TGTGCCAGCAGTTATGCCTCACTAGCGGGAGTCAACGAGCAGTACTTC. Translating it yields CASSYASLAGVNEQYF.

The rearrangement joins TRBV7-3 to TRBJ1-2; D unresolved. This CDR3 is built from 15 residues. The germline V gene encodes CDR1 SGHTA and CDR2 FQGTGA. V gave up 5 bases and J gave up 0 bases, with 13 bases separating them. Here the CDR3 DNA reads TGTGCCAGCAGCACCGACGGATTCACTAACTATGGCTACACCTTC. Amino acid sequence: CASSTDGFTNYGYTF.

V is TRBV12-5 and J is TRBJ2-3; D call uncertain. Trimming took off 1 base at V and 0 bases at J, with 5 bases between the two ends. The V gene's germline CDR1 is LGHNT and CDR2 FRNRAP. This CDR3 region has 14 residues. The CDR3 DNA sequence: TGTGCTAGTGGTTTGGGTGGGAGCACAGATACGCAGTATTTT. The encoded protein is CASGLGGSTDTQYF.

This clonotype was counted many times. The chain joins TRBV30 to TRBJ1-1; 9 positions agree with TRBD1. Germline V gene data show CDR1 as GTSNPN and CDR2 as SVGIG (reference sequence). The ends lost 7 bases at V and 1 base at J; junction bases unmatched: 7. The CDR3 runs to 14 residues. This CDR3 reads CASDRGGGNTEAFF. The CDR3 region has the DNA TGTGCCTCGGACAGGGGCGGCGGGAACACTGAAGCTTTCTTT.

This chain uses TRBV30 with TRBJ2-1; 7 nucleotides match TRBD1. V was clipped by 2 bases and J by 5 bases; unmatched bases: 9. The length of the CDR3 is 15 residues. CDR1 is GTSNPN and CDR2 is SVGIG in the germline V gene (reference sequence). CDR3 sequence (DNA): TGTGCCTGGAGTCCCCGACAGGGTTTTAACAATGAGCAGTTCTTC. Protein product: CAWSPRQGFNNEQFF.

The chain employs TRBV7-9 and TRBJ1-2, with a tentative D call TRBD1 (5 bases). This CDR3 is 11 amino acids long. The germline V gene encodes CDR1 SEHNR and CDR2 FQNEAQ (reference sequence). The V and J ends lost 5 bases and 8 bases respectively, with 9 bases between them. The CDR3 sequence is CASSHGGGYTF. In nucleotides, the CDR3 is TGTGCCAGCAGCCATGGGGGGGGCTACACCTTC. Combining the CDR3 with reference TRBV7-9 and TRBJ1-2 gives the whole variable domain DTGVSQNPRHKITKRGQNVTFRCDPISEHNRLYWYRQTLGQGPEFLTYFQNEAQLEKSRLLSDRFSAERPKGSFSTLEIQRTEQGDSAMYLCASSHGGGYTFGSGTRLTVV.

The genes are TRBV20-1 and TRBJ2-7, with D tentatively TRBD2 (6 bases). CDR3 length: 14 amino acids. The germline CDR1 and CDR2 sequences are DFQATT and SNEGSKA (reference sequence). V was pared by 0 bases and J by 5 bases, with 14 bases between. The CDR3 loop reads CSAREVTGVNEQYF. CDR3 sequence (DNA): TGCAGTGCTAGAGAGGTAACGGGAGTAAACGAGCAGTACTTC.

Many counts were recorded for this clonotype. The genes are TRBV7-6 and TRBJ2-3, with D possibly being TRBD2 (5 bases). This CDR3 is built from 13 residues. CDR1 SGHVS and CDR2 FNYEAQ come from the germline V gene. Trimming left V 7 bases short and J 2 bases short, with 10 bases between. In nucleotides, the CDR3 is TGTGCCAGCACTACCCGGGACACAGATACGCAGTATTTT. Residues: CASTTRDTDTQYF.

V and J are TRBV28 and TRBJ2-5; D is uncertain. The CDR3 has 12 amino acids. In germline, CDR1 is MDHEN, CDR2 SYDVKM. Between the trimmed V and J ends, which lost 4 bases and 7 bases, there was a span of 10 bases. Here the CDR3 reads CASSSRLATQYF. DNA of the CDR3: TGTGCCAGCAGTTCTAGGTTGGCGACCCAGTACTTC. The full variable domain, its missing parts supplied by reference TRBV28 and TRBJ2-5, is DVKVTQSSRYLVKRTGEKVFLECVQDMDHENMFWYRQDPGLGLRLIYFSYDVKMKEKGDIPEGYSVSREKKERFSLILESASTNQTSMYLCASSSRLATQYFGPGTRLLVL.

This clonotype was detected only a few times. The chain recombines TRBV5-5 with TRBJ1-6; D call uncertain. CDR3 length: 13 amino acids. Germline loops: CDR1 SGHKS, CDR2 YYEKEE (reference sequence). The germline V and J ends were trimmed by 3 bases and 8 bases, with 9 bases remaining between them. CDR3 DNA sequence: TGTGCCAGCAGCTCGGACCGAGATTCACCCCTCCACTTT. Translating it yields CASSSDRDSPLHF.

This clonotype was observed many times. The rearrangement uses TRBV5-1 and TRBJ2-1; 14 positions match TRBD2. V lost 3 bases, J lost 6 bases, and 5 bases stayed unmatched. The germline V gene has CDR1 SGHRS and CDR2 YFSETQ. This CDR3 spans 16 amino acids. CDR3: CASSWTGTSGGNEQFF. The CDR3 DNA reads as TGCGCCAGCAGCTGGACCGGGACTAGCGGGGGCAATGAGCAGTTCTTC.

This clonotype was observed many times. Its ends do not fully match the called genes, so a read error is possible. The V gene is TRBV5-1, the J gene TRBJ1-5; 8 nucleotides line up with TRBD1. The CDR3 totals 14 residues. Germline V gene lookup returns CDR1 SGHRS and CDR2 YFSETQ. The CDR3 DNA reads TGTGCCAGCAGTTTAGGACAGGGCAGCCAGCCCCAGCATTTT. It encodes CASSLGQGSQPQHF. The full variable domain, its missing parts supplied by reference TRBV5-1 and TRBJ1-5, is KAGVTQTPRYLIKTRGQQVTLSCSPISGHRSVSWYQQTPGQGLQFLFEYFSETQRNKGNFPGRFSGRQFSNSRSEMNVSTLELGDSALYLCASSLGQGSQPQHFGDGTRLSIL.

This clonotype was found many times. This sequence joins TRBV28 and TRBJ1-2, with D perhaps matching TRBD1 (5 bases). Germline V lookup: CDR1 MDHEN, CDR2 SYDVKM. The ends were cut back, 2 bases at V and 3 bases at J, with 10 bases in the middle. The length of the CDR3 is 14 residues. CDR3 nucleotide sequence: TGTGCCAGCAGTTTAAGGTCAGGGTACTATGGCTACACCTTC. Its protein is CASSLRSGYYGYTF.

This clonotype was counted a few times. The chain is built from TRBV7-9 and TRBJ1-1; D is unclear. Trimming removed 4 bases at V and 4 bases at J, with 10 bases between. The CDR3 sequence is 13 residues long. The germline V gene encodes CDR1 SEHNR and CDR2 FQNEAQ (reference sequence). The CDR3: CASSSKGFTEAFF. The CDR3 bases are TGTGCCAGCAGCTCAAAAGGGTTCACTGAAGCTTTCTTT.

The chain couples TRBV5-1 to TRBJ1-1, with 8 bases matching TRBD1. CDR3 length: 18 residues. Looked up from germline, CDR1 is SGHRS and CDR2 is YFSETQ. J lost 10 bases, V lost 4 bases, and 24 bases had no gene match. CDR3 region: CASSRITVFGQGGRGAFF. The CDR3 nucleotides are TGCGCCAGCAGCAGAATAACCGTTTTCGGACAGGGCGGCAGGGGAGCTTTCTTT. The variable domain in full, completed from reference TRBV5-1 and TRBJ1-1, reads KAGVTQTPRYLIKTRGQQVTLSCSPISGHRSVSWYQQTPGQGLQFLFEYFSETQRNKGNFPGRFSGRQFSNSRSEMNVSTLELGDSALYLCASSRITVFGQGGRGAFFGQGTRLTVV.

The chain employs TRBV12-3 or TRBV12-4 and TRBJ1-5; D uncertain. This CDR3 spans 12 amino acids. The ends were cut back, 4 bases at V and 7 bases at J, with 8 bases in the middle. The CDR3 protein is CASSSSEQPQHF. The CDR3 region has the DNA TGTGCCAGCAGTTCCAGCGAGCAGCCCCAGCATTTT.

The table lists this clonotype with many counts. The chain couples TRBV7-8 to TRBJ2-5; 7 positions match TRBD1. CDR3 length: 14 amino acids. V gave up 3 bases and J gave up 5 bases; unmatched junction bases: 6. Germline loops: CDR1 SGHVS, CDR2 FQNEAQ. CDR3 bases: TGTGCCAGCAGCTTCATCAGGGGGTCTGAGACCCAGTACTTC. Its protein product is CASSFIRGSETQYF.

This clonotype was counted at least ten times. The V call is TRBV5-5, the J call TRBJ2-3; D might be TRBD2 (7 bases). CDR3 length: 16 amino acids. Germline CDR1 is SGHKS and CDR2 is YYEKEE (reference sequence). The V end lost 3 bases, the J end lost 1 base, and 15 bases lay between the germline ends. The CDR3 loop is CASSWRGGEGTDTQYF. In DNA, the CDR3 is TGTGCCAGCAGCTGGCGCGGGGGCGAGGGCACAGATACGCAGTATTTT.

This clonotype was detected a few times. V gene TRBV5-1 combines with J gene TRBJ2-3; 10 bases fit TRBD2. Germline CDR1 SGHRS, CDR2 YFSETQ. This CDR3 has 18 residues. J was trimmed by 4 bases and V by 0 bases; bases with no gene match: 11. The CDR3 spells CASSLGGIAGGSPDTQYF. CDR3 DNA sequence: TGCGCCAGCAGCTTGGGGGGGATAGCGGGAGGATCCCCAGATACGCAGTATTTT.

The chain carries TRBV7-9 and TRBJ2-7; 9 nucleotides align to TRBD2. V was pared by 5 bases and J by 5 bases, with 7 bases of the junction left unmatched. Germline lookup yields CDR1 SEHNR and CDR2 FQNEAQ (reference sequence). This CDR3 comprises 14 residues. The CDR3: CASSRGASGNEQYF. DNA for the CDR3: TGTGCCAGCAGCCGAGGGGCTAGCGGGAACGAGCAGTACTTC. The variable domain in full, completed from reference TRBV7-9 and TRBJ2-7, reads DTGVSQNPRHKITKRGQNVTFRCDPISEHNRLYWYRQTLGQGPEFLTYFQNEAQLEKSRLLSDRFSAERPKGSFSTLEIQRTEQGDSAMYLCASSRGASGNEQYFGPGTRLTVT.

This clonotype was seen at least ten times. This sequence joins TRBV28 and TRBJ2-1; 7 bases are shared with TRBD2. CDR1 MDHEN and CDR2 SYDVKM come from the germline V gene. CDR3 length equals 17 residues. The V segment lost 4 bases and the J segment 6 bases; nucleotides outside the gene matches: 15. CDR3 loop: CASSSPTGGRWGNEQFF. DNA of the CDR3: TGTGCCAGCAGTTCCCCGACGGGAGGCCGATGGGGCAATGAGCAGTTCTTC.

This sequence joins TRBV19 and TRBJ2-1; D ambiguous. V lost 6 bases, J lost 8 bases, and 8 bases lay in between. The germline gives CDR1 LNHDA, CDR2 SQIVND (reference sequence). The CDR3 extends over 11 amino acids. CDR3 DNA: TGTGCCAGTAGCACCCTGGATGAGCAGTTCTTC. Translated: CASSTLDEQFF.

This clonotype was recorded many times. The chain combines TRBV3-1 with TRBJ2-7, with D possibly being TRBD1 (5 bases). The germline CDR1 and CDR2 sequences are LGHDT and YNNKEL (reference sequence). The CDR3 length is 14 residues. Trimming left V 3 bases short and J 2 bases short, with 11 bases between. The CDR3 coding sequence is TGTGCCAGCAGCCACGACCTGGGGCCCTACGAGCAGTACTTC. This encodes CASSHDLGPYEQYF.

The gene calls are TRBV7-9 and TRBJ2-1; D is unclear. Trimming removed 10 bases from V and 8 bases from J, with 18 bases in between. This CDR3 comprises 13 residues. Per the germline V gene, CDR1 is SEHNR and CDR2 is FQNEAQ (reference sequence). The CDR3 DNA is TGTGCCACTAGACCGCCACTTTTGGATGAGCAGTTCTTC. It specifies CATRPPLLDEQFF. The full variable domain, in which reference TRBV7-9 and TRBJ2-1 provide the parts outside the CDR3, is DTGVSQNPRHKITKRGQNVTFRCDPISEHNRLYWYRQTLGQGPEFLTYFQNEAQLEKSRLLSDRFSAERPKGSFSTLEIQRTEQGDSAMYLCATRPPLLDEQFFGPGTRLTVL.

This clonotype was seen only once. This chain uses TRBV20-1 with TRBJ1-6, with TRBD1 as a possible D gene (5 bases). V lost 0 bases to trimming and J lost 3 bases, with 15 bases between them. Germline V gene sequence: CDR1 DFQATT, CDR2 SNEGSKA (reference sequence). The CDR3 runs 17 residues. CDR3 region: CSARDTPGRLYNSPLHF. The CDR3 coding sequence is TGCAGTGCTAGAGATACTCCAGGGCGACTCTATAATTCACCCCTCCACTTT.